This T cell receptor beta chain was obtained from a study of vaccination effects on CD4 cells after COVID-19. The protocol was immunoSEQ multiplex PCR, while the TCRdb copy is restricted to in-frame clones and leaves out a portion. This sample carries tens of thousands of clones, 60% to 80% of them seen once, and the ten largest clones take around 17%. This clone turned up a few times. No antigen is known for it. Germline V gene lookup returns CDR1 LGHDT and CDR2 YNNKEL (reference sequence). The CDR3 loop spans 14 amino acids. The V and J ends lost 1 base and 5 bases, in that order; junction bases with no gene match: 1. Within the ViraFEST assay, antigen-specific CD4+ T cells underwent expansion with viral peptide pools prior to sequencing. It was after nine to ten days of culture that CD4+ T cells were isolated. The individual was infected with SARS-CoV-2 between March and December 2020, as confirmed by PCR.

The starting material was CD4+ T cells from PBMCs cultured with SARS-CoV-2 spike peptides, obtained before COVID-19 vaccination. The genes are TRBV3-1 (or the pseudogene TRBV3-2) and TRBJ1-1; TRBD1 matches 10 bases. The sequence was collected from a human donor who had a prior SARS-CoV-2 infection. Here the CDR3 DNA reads TGTGCCAGCAGCCAAGGACAGGGGGCTACTGAAGCTTTCTTT. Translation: CASSQGQGATEAFF.